Below, 14 T cell receptor beta chains from the same sample are listed, as sequenced in a study of shared clonotypes between healthy human individuals. Using immunoSEQ multiplex PCR, the repertoire was profiled, and TCRdb retains in-frame clones only, with some absent. The sample lists 800,000 or so clones, 95% to 97% occurring once. Positive CCR7 selection of CD45RO-negative cells yielded the naive CD8 cells, and terminally differentiated effector memory CD45RA+ cells were excluded. Material: naive CD8+ T cells sorted from blood. The source is a young man in good health.

This chain connects TRBV11-2 to TRBJ2-7, with 7 bases identical to TRBD2. The V segment lost 5 bases and the J segment 3 bases; nucleotides outside the gene matches: 7. Germline CDR1 and CDR2: SGHAT and FQNNGV. The CDR3 is 14 amino acids. The CDR3 region is CASSLSGTVYEQYF. The CDR3 nucleotides are TGTGCCAGCAGCCTCAGCGGGACGGTCTACGAGCAGTACTTC.

The CDR3: CASSFGEAGYGYTF. The CDR3 coding sequence is TGCGCCAGCAGCTTCGGGGAAGCTGGCTATGGCTACACCTTC. The chain employs TRBV5-1 and TRBJ1-2; no clear D. V gave up 2 bases and J gave up 4 bases, with 12 bases separating them. Germline values: CDR1 SGHRS, CDR2 YFSETQ. This CDR3 contains 14 residues.

The rearrangement uses TRBV10-2 and TRBJ2-3, with a weak D call TRBD2 (6 bases). The germline V gene encodes CDR1 WSHSY and CDR2 SAAADI. The CDR3 sequence is 16 residues long. V shed 3 bases and J shed 0 bases, with 13 bases lying between them. CDR3 region: CASSDRGAPSTDTQYF. In DNA form, the CDR3 reads TGCGCCAGCAGTGACCGCGGGGCGCCGAGCACAGATACGCAGTATTTT.

As concerns this clone: This sample also contains other DNA sequences that code for the same CDR3. The V gene is TRBV7-2, the J gene TRBJ2-7; no reliable D call. V was pared by 5 bases and J by 4 bases, with 12 bases between. CDR1 SGHTA and CDR2 FQGNSA come from the germline V gene. The CDR3 spans 13 residues. The CDR3 DNA reads TGTGCCAGCAGCCCGGACCGCTTTTACGAGCAGTACTTC. It yields the protein CASSPDRFYEQYF. Variable domain in full (rest from reference TRBV7-2 and TRBJ2-7): GAGVSQSPSNKVTEKGKDVELRCDPISGHTALYWYRQSLGQGLEFLIYFQGNSAPDKSGLPSDRFSAERTGGSVSTLTIQRTQQEDSAVYLCASSPDRFYEQYFGPGTRLTVT.

The chain employs TRBV5-1 and TRBJ2-1; TRBD1 agrees at 9 bases. CDR3 length: 18 amino acids. With V trimmed by 3 bases and J by 5 bases, 15 bases remained unmatched. Germline CDR1 SGHRS, CDR2 YFSETQ. The CDR3 bases are TGCGCCAGCAGCTCACCGGGAAACAGGGGGCAACTAAACAATGAGCAGTTCTTC. It encodes CASSSPGNRGQLNNEQFF. The full variable domain, completed using reference TRBV5-1 and TRBJ2-1, is KAGVTQTPRYLIKTRGQQVTLSCSPISGHRSVSWYQQTPGQGLQFLFEYFSETQRNKGNFPGRFSGRQFSNSRSEMNVSTLELGDSALYLCASSSPGNRGQLNNEQFFGPGTRLTVL.

Remarks on this clone: Other DNA variants within this sample encode the same CDR3. The chain uses TRBV7-9 and TRBJ2-1, with no clear D. V was shortened by 3 bases and J by 1 base, with 7 bases between the two germline ends. This CDR3 spans 14 amino acids. CDR1 and CDR2 from the germline V gene are SEHNR and FQNEAQ (reference sequence). The CDR3 coding sequence is TGTGCCAGCAGCTTCAGTATATCCTACAATGAGCAGTTCTTC. Its protein product is CASSFSISYNEQFF.

The gene calls are TRBV30 and TRBJ1-1, with TRBD1 matching over 7 bases. V trimming: 5 bases; J trimming: 2 bases; junction bases outside the gene matches: 17. Germline CDR1 and CDR2: GTSNPN and SVGIG (reference sequence). This CDR3 is built from 17 residues. The CDR3 region is CAWGRGQPSNLNTEAFF. Written as DNA, the CDR3 is TGTGCCTGGGGCCGGGGACAGCCGTCCAACCTTAACACTGAAGCTTTCTTT.

J is TRBJ2-1 and V is TRBV7-9, with 10 bases lining up with TRBD1. Germline CDR1 is SEHNR and CDR2 is FQNEAQ (reference sequence). The CDR3 is made up of 17 amino acids. Trimming cost V 5 bases and J 3 bases; bases outside gene matches: 10. CDR3 sequence (DNA): TGTGCCAGCAGCACCCCCCCCGGGACAGGGGTCTACAATGAGCAGTTCTTC. Translating it yields CASSTPPGTGVYNEQFF.

The chain combines TRBV6-5 with TRBJ1-2; D might be TRBD1 (5 bases). Trimming pared 4 bases from V and 2 bases from J, leaving 11 bases between. The CDR3 loop spans 14 amino acids. In germline, CDR1 is MNHEY, CDR2 SVGAGI. CDR3 loop: CASSSGTLNYGYTF. CDR3 nucleotide sequence: TGTGCCAGCAGTTCAGGGACCTTGAACTATGGCTACACCTTC.

This rearrangement joins TRBV19 to TRBJ2-1; D remains unclear. This CDR3 contains 13 residues. In germline, CDR1 is LNHDA, CDR2 SQIVND (reference sequence). The V end was cut by 3 bases, the J end by 5 bases, with 8 bases between. Here the CDR3 reads CASSIVRNNEQFF. Here the CDR3 DNA reads TGTGCCAGTAGTATTGTCCGGAACAATGAGCAGTTCTTC.

This chain links TRBV4-1 with TRBJ2-7; unclear D gene. In germline, CDR1 is MGHRA, CDR2 YSYEKL. The CDR3 extends over 12 amino acids. Trimming removed 2 bases from V and 3 bases from J, with 5 bases in between. The CDR3, as DNA: TGCGCCAGCAGCCAACCGGGCTACGAGCAGTACTTC. Protein: CASSQPGYEQYF.

The chain carries TRBV27 and TRBJ2-7; 8 bases are a match to TRBD2. Unmatched junction bases numbered 10, after V lost 6 bases and J lost 3 bases. The CDR3 is 15 residues long. Germline lookup yields CDR1 MNHEY and CDR2 SMNVEV (reference sequence). CDR3 in amino acids: CASSPGSGSNYEQYF. The CDR3 nucleotides read TGTGCCAGCAGCCCCGGGAGCGGGAGCAACTACGAGCAGTACTTC.

CDR3 in amino acids: CSVEDAVTYEQYF. The CDR3 DNA reads TGCAGCGTTGAAGATGCGGTTACCTACGAGCAGTACTTC. This chain uses TRBV29-1 with TRBJ2-7, with D unresolved. Germline CDR1 reads SQVTM; CDR2 reads ANQGSEA. This CDR3 is built from 13 residues. Trimming left V 0 bases short and J 2 bases short, with 8 bases between.

The V call is TRBV6-5, the J call TRBJ1-1, with TRBD1 matching over 7 bases. Germline trimming cut 6 bases from V and 8 bases from J; bases unmatched to any gene: 9. CDR3 length: 13 amino acids. The germline gives CDR1 MNHEY, CDR2 SVGAGI. CDR3: CASSPGPGQEAFF. CDR3 DNA sequence: TGTGCCAGCAGCCCCGGTCCGGGACAGGAAGCTTTCTTT.